What follows are 24 T cell receptor beta chains derived from one specimen sequenced in a study of blood T cells in healthy people across ages. Using a J-beta primer mix together with a sample-barcoded 5' primer, a second PCR was run for about 6 to 12 cycles. TCRdb independently ran MiXCR on the 5' RACE reads; one entry per CDR3 protein. The sample contains approximately 810,000 distinct CDR3 sequences, 29% of which appear only once. The sequenced sample was blood. The receptors shown here come from a woman older than 75 in good health.

This clonotype occurred many times. The chain carries TRBV18 and TRBJ1-2, with 8 bases identical to TRBD1. Looked up from germline, CDR1 is KGHSH and CDR2 is LQKENI. The CDR3 runs to 15 residues. The V gene end was trimmed by 1 base and the J gene end by 6 bases; junction bases not matched to a gene: 7. CDR3 region: CASSPQEIQGDGYTF. The CDR3 coding sequence is TGTGCCAGCTCACCACAAGAAATACAGGGGGATGGCTACACCTTC.

The genes are TRBV20-1 and TRBJ2-1; weak D call: TRBD1 (5 bases). V was trimmed by 1 base and J by 10 bases, leaving 17 bases between them. Germline CDR1 reads DFQATT; CDR2 reads SNEGSKA (reference sequence). The CDR3 contains 14 residues. CDR3 in amino acids: CSARAGLKKGEQFF. The CDR3 DNA reads TGCAGTGCTAGAGCCGGCCTCAAAAAGGGGGAGCAGTTCTTC.

This clonotype was observed many times. The rearrangement joins TRBV20-1 to TRBJ1-6, with D maybe TRBD1 (6 bases). V lost 3 bases and J lost 9, with 21 bases in between. The CDR3 is 16 residues long. CDR1 is DFQATT, CDR2 SNEGSKA, per germline (reference sequence). The CDR3 loop reads CSARGPTGQRGSPLHF. As DNA, the CDR3 is TGCAGTGCTAGGGGTCCAACAGGGCAACGGGGTTCACCCCTCCACTTT.

In this sample, this clonotype turned up many times. The chain combines TRBV7-2 with TRBJ1-1; D perhaps matches TRBD1 (6 bases). The germline V gene has CDR1 SGHTA and CDR2 FQGNSA. The CDR3 contains 15 residues. The ends were cut back, 10 bases at V and 0 bases at J, with 18 bases in the middle. The CDR3 bases are TGTGCCACCCTCCCGACAGGCCTGATGAACACTGAAGCTTTCTTT. Translated: CATLPTGLMNTEAFF.

This clonotype was found a few times. The chain employs TRBV6-1 and TRBJ1-2, with 8 bases fitting TRBD1. The V and J ends lost 6 bases and 7 bases, in that order; junction bases with no gene match: 13. CDR1 is MNHNS and CDR2 is SASEGT in the germline V gene. CDR3 length: 15 amino acids. CDR3 residues: CASSPTGGGAFGYTF. The CDR3, as DNA: TGTGCCAGCAGCCCTACAGGGGGGGGCGCATTTGGCTACACCTTC.

The chain couples TRBV10-2 to TRBJ1-1; no clear D. V was pared by 6 bases and J by 4 bases, with 15 bases between. Germline V gives CDR1 WSHSY, CDR2 SAAADI. The CDR3 consists of 14 residues. CDR3 sequence reads: CASSFGRVGTEAFF. Here the CDR3 DNA reads TGCGCCAGCAGCTTCGGAAGGGTTGGCACTGAAGCTTTCTTT.

This clonotype occurred many times. CDR3 amino acids: CASSSRKVGPQETQYF. The CDR3 nucleotides read TGTGCCAGCAGCTCCAGAAAAGTGGGACCCCAAGAGACCCAGTACTTC. The V call is TRBV7-2, the J call TRBJ2-5, with D possibly called TRBD1 or TRBD2 (5 bases each). V gave up 4 bases and J gave up 1 base, with 16 bases separating them. Looked up from germline, CDR1 is SGHTA and CDR2 is FQGNSA. This CDR3 has 16 residues.

The V gene is TRBV5-1, the J gene TRBJ1-5; 9 bases map to TRBD1. Germline loops: CDR1 SGHRS, CDR2 YFSETQ. CDR3 length: 16 amino acids. V shed 0 bases and J 7 bases; nucleotides not matched to a gene: 8. The CDR3 DNA reads as TGCGCCAGCAGCTTGGGACTACAGGGGGCTGGCCAGCCCCAGCATTTT. Translating it yields CASSLGLQGAGQPQHF.

As regards this clonotype: A single base separates this from a much larger clone, so it may be a read error. The J gene is TRBJ2-1, the V gene TRBV5-1; possibly TRBD2 for D (7 bases). The CDR3 loop spans 17 amino acids. CDR1 SGHRS and CDR2 YFSETQ come from the germline V gene. V was trimmed by 4 bases and J by 8 bases, leaving 25 bases between them. As DNA, the CDR3 is TGCGCCAGCAGCCCCGGTCCTTGGGGGGGGGGCGTTTATGAGCAGTTCTTC. Its protein product is CASSPGPWGGGVYEQFF.

A word on this clonotype: Given a much more abundant clone one base away, this may be a read error. This chain links TRBV3-1 with TRBJ2-1, with D possibly called TRBD1 or TRBD2 (7 bases each). The DNA end is a closer match to TRBJ2-7, so the J assignment may be wrong. Germline V gene sequence: CDR1 LGHDT, CDR2 YNNKEL (reference sequence). CDR3 length: 14 residues. The DNA for the CDR3 is TGTGCCAGCAGCCCCAGGGGGGGGTACAATGAGCAGTACTTC. Translated: CASSPRGGYNEQYF.

This clonotype was seen repeatedly, ten times or more. The chain combines TRBV5-1 with TRBJ1-1; a possible D gene is TRBD1 (5 bases). Germline lookup yields CDR1 SGHRS and CDR2 YFSETQ. This CDR3 contains 13 residues. Trimming removed 0 bases from V and 7 bases from J, with 10 bases in between. CDR3 coding DNA: TGCGCCAGCAGCTTGGAAGGGACGGGTGAAGCTTTCTTT. Translating it yields CASSLEGTGEAFF.

The V call is TRBV12-5, the J call TRBJ1-4, with TRBD1 identical over 7 bases. This CDR3 comprises 16 residues. The ends lost 3 bases at V and 5 bases at J; junction bases unmatched: 9. Germline V gene data show CDR1 as LGHNT and CDR2 as FRNRAP. The CDR3 sequence: CASGFPATGFNEKLFF. DNA for the CDR3: TGTGCTAGTGGTTTCCCAGCGACAGGGTTCAATGAAAAACTGTTTTTT.

This clonotype was detected only a few times. The chain employs TRBV20-1 and TRBJ1-4; D unclear. Trimming cost V 2 bases and J 1 base, with 17 bases left between them. Germline V lookup: CDR1 DFQATT, CDR2 SNEGSKA (reference sequence). CDR3 length: 17 residues. Here the CDR3 DNA reads TGCAGTGCTAGAAGGTCTAACCAATGGGGAACTAATGAAAAACTGTTTTTT. Encoded protein: CSARRSNQWGTNEKLFF.

This clonotype was recorded a few times. With a much larger clone just one base away, this may be a read error. The chain is built from TRBV4-2 and TRBJ2-6, with 8 nucleotides matching TRBD2. CDR1 is LGHNA and CDR2 is YNFKEQ in the germline V gene. This CDR3 is 16 amino acids long. The CDR3 here is CASSSGGATGANVRTF. CDR3 DNA sequence: TGTGCCAGCAGTTCCGGGGGGGCGACTGGGGCCAACGTCCGGACTTTC.

In DNA, the CDR3 is TGCAGTGCTAGAGCCGACAGGGGTAGGAGCTCCTATAATTCACCCCTCCACTTT. As protein: CSARADRGRSSYNSPLHF. The chain carries TRBV20-1 and TRBJ1-6, with 8 positions matching TRBD1. Germline V gene sequence: CDR1 DFQATT, CDR2 SNEGSKA (reference sequence). V gave up 1 base and J gave up 0 bases; unmatched junction bases: 8. CDR3 length: 18 residues.

This clonotype was found many times. The rearrangement uses TRBV20-1 and TRBJ1-5; D is ambiguous. This CDR3 region has 13 residues. Germline-derived CDR1 and CDR2 are DFQATT and SNEGSKA (reference sequence). V lost 2 bases and J lost 4, with 9 bases in between. CDR3: CSARPNMNQPQHF. The CDR3 coding sequence is TGCAGTGCTAGACCTAACATGAATCAGCCCCAGCATTTT.

V and J are TRBV5-6 and TRBJ1-2; D is possibly TRBD1 (5 bases). V was trimmed by 4 bases and J by 7 bases, leaving 26 bases between them. Looked up from germline, CDR1 is SGHDT and CDR2 is YYEEEE. The CDR3 extends over 17 amino acids. CDR3 sequence: CASSGIYASRDAIGYTF. Written as DNA, the CDR3 is TGTGCCAGCAGCGGAATATACGCGTCCCGGGACGCGATTGGCTACACCTTC.

This clonotype has at least ten counts. The rearrangement links TRBV20-1 to TRBJ2-3; no clear D gene. Trimming cost V 3 bases and J 3 bases, with 22 bases left between them. The CDR3 is 17 residues long. Germline CDR1 DFQATT, CDR2 SNEGSKA (reference sequence). The DNA of the CDR3 is TGCAGTGCTAGGTCCCCTGACCTTGTAACAATGACAGATACGCAGTATTTT. Its translation: CSARSPDLVTMTDTQYF.

There are many counts of this clonotype. This chain joins TRBV27 and TRBJ2-7; D uncertain. Per germline, CDR1 MNHEY and CDR2 SMNVEV (reference sequence). This CDR3 contains 13 residues. Trimming left V 6 bases short and J 6 bases short, with 15 bases between. The CDR3 sequence: CASSRTDRGEQYF. CDR3 sequence (DNA): TGTGCCAGCAGCCGTACTGATCGTGGCGAGCAGTACTTC.

This clonotype turned up a few times. A much larger clone differs from this one at a single base, so this may be a read error. V is TRBV28 and J is TRBJ2-7; D ambiguous. CDR1 MDHEN and CDR2 SYDVKM come from the germline V gene. The CDR3 length is 14 residues. With 8 bases removed from V and 0 bases from J, the gap between germline ends came to 14 bases. The CDR3 here is CASQGFRSSYEQYF. Written as DNA, the CDR3 is TGTGCCAGCCAAGGGTTTCGGAGCTCCTACGAGCAGTACTTC. Drawing the rest from reference TRBV28 and TRBJ2-7, the complete variable domain is DVKVTQSSRYLVKRTGEKVFLECVQDMDHENMFWYRQDPGLGLRLIYFSYDVKMKEKGDIPEGYSVSREKKERFSLILESASTNQTSMYLCASQGFRSSYEQYFGPGTRLTVT.

In its sample, this clonotype was seen many times. V usage is TRBV20-1 and J usage is TRBJ2-3; D is undetermined. V was pared by 6 bases and J by 6 bases, with 13 bases between. Germline lookup yields CDR1 DFQATT and CDR2 SNEGSKA (reference sequence). The CDR3 consists of 12 residues. The chain's CDR3 is CSAYRSSDTQYF. DNA for the CDR3: TGCAGTGCCTACCGTAGCTCCGATACGCAGTATTTT.

There are many counts of this clonotype. CDR3 sequence: CASSLESRPAGETQYF. In nucleotides, the CDR3 is TGTGCCAGCAGCTTAGAATCTAGACCTGCGGGGGAGACCCAGTACTTC. V gene TRBV7-8 combines with J gene TRBJ2-5, with a tentative D call TRBD2 (6 bases). Trimming removed 1 base at V and 5 bases at J, with 17 bases between. Per the germline V gene, CDR1 is SGHVS and CDR2 is FQNEAQ. CDR3 length equals 16 residues.

This clonotype occurred many times. The chain links TRBV12-3 or TRBV12-4 to TRBJ1-2; D is unresolved. This CDR3 is built from 11 residues. V lost 5 bases and J 5 bases, leaving 6 bases between the germline ends. The CDR3 protein is CASSNLYGYTF. CDR3 in DNA: TGTGCCAGCAGTAACCTATATGGCTACACCTTC.

There are many counts of this clonotype. The rearrangement joins TRBV18 to TRBJ2-7; D gene unclear. CDR1 is KGHSH and CDR2 is LQKENI in the germline V gene. The CDR3 has 16 residues. The V gene lost 3 bases and the J gene lost 0 bases, with 15 bases spanning the gap. CDR3: CASSPTTARASYEQYF. The CDR3 region has the DNA TGTGCCAGCTCACCTACCACGGCACGGGCCTCCTACGAGCAGTACTTC.